A selection of T cell receptor beta chains follows, all from one sample in a study of T cell repertoires in cytomegalovirus infection. From the reads, TCRdb called clonotypes with MiXCR, one entry per CDR3 protein. This table has roughly 180,000 distinct CDR3 sequences, roughly 30% appearing once. Sequenced material: PBMCs. The receptor source for this set is a human donor in good health (CMV status not recorded). Some clones in this sample may be carry-over from other donors' samples. Each CDR3 is given with its conserved first and last residue. The order of the fields is clone size, D gene, J gene, CDR3 length, V gene, CDR3 protein, CDR3 DNA. A D gene is named only where the DNA matches it firmly. Clone size is stated in some rows and not others, as once, few, many or a class when expanded.

>few|TRBD2|TRBJ2-7|17|TRBV5-4
CASSWGLAGGPRYEQYF
TGTGCCAGCAGCTGGGGACTAGCGGGGGGGCCGCGCTACGAGCAGTACTTC
>.|.|TRBJ1-6|13|TRBV7-6
CASSSGRDSPLHF
TGTGCCAGCAGCTCCGGACGGGATTCACCCCTCCACTTT
>.|.|TRBJ2-6|16|TRBV6-4
CASSDSLRVGANVLTF
TGTGCCAGCAGTGACTCATTGCGGGTTGGGGCCAACGTCCTGACTTTC
>.|.|TRBJ2-5|15|TRBV7-2
CASTLRWDFQETQYF
TGTGCCAGCACCCTTAGGTGGGACTTCCAAGAGACCCAGTACTTC
>.|.|TRBJ2-2|11|TRBV25-1
CATTLSGELFF
TGTGCCACCACCCTCAGCGGGGAGCTGTTTTTT
>many|.|TRBJ2-1|15|TRBV11-2
CASSLSRGGSDEQFF
TGTGCCAGCAGCTTGAGCAGGGGAGGTAGCGATGAGCAGTTCTTC
>.|.|TRBJ2-7|15|TRBV7-9
CASSLAGVRAYEQYF
TGTGCCAGCAGCTTAGCAGGGGTCAGAGCCTACGAGCAGTACTTC
>.|.|TRBJ1-1|14|TRBV5-1
CASSFMASSAEAFF
TGCGCCAGCAGCTTTATGGCTAGTTCGGCTGAAGCTTTCTTT
>many|.|TRBJ2-3|15|TRBV7-2
CASSVTGTGSGTQYF
TGTGCCAGCAGCGTAACCGGGACCGGCTCCGGTACGCAGTATTTT
>once|.|TRBJ2-3|15|TRBV11-2
CASSFRDRVADTQYF
TGTGCCAGCAGCTTCAGGGACCGGGTGGCAGATACGCAGTATTTT
>few|TRBD1|TRBJ1-1|15|TRBV5-1
CASSLRQGANTEAFF
TGCGCCAGCAGCTTGAGGCAGGGGGCCAACACTGAAGCTTTCTTT
>.|.|TRBJ2-7|13|TRBV20-1
CSASTGRVYEQYF
TGCAGTGCTAGTACAGGGCGGGTTTACGAGCAGTACTTC
>.|.|TRBJ2-1|14|TRBV7-9
CASSGQGEVDEQFF
TGTGCCAGCAGCGGGCAAGGGGAAGTGGATGAGCAGTTCTTC